These 29 T cell receptor beta chains share one sample of origin, sequenced in a study of T cells in Graves' hyperthyroidism and ophthalmopathy. Amplification yielded TCR beta CDR3 regions, with RNA transcripts as the source. With the HTBI primer set, the TCR CDR3 went through a first round of RT-PCR. TCRdb analysed the multiplex PCR reads with MiXCR anew, one entry per CDR3 protein. The data contain 600,000 to 650,000 distinct CDR3 sequences, less than 25% of them singletons. Input material: blood. The origin of the receptors is a man younger than 40 with Graves' ophthalmopathy.

This clonotype appeared a few times. This chain uses TRBV19 with TRBJ1-5, with a tentative D call TRBD1 (5 bases). V was cut by 2 bases and J by 6 bases, with 11 bases left in between. Germline V gives CDR1 LNHDA, CDR2 SQIVND (reference sequence). This CDR3 has 14 residues. The CDR3 region is CASSITGSSQPQHF. In nucleotides, the CDR3 is TGTGCCAGTAGTATAACAGGATCAAGTCAGCCCCAGCATTTT.

This clonotype was seen at least ten times. This chain joins TRBV3-1 and TRBJ2-7; D possibly corresponds to TRBD1 (6 bases). Per germline, CDR1 LGHDT and CDR2 YNNKEL (reference sequence). Trimming shortened V by 0 bases and J by 6 bases, and 12 bases separated the two germline ends. The CDR3 is 14 residues long. The CDR3 sequence: CASSQEGGRLEQYF. The CDR3 coding sequence is TGTGCCAGCAGCCAAGAAGGGGGACGTCTCGAGCAGTACTTC.

This sequence joins TRBV6-1 and TRBJ2-2; no clear D. The germline CDR1 and CDR2 sequences are MNHNS and SASEGT. This CDR3 is 13 amino acids long. Trimming shortened V by 2 bases and J by 6 bases, and 7 bases separated the two germline ends. In DNA form, the CDR3 reads TGTGCCAGCAGTGAACCCCTCCCCGGGGAGCTGTTTTTT. Its protein is CASSEPLPGELFF.

This clonotype was counted a few times. The chain is built from TRBV29-1 and TRBJ1-1, with D perhaps TRBD1 (5 bases). CDR3 length: 13 amino acids. Trimming took 3 bases from V and 3 from J, leaving 11 bases between them. Per germline, CDR1 SQVTM and CDR2 ANQGSEA. CDR3 loop: CSVEGQGDTEAFF. CDR3 coding DNA: TGCAGCGTTGAGGGGCAGGGCGACACTGAAGCTTTCTTT.

In this sample, this clonotype turned up many times. The chain couples TRBV30 to TRBJ1-2; 7 bases fit TRBD1. The CDR3 length is 13 residues. The V gene's germline CDR1 is GTSNPN and CDR2 SVGIG (reference sequence). Germline trimming cut 2 bases from V and 7 bases from J; bases unmatched to any gene: 7. CDR3 residues: CAWSSTGMRGYTF. The CDR3, as DNA: TGTGCCTGGAGTTCGACAGGGATGCGTGGCTACACCTTC.

There are a few counts of this clonotype. The chain is built from TRBV7-2 and TRBJ2-7, with a possible D match to TRBD2 (7 bases). CDR1 and CDR2 from the germline V gene are SGHTA and FQGNSA. The CDR3 is made up of 14 amino acids. The germline V and J ends were trimmed by 8 bases and 3 bases, with 17 bases remaining between them. CDR3 nucleotides: TGTGCCAGCGGAAGGGGGGGAAGAAACTACGAGCAGTACTTC. Translation: CASGRGGRNYEQYF.

Of note for this clonotype: A much larger clone differs from this one at a single base, so this may be a read error. This chain joins TRBV5-1 and TRBJ2-7; 7 nucleotides agree with TRBD1. Germline assignment: CDR1 SGHRS and CDR2 YFSETQ. CDR3 length equals 15 residues. CDR3 DNA sequence: TGCGCCAGCAGCTCGGGACAGCCCTCTTCATACGAGCGGTACTTC. Protein product: CASSSGQPSSYERYF. The full variable domain, completed using reference TRBV5-1 and TRBJ2-7, is KAGVTQTPRYLIKTRGQQVTLSCSPISGHRSVSWYQQTPGQGLQFLFEYFSETQRNKGNFPGRFSGRQFSNSRSEMNVSTLELGDSALYLCASSSGQPSSYERYFGPGTRLTVT.

This clonotype has just a few counts. This chain connects TRBV4-2 to TRBJ2-2; TRBD2 matches 9 bases. The CDR3 consists of 17 residues. Per germline, CDR1 LGHNA and CDR2 YNFKEQ. V trimming: 0 bases; J trimming: 5 bases; junction bases outside the gene matches: 7. CDR3 bases: TGTGCCAGCAGCCAAGAGGAAGGCGGGAGGGAGACCGGGGAGCTGTTTTTT. This gives the protein CASSQEEGGRETGELFF.

This clonotype was seen at least ten times. This chain links TRBV3-1 with TRBJ1-5, with 9 positions matching TRBD1. The ends lost 3 bases at V and 4 bases at J; junction bases unmatched: 4. This CDR3 has 15 amino acids. CDR1 and CDR2 from the germline V gene are LGHDT and YNNKEL (reference sequence). The CDR3 here is CASSQYGQGNQPQHF. CDR3 coding DNA: TGTGCCAGCAGCCAGTACGGACAGGGGAATCAGCCCCAGCATTTT.

This clonotype was counted between two and nine times. The chain uses TRBV28 and TRBJ2-6; 9 bases map to TRBD1. Germline V gives CDR1 MDHEN, CDR2 SYDVKM. The V gene end was trimmed by 5 bases and the J gene end by 2 bases; junction bases not matched to a gene: 10. This CDR3 spans 18 amino acids. This CDR3 reads CASSRGQGTLPGANVLTF. The CDR3 DNA sequence: TGTGCCAGCAGTCGGGGACAGGGTACATTACCTGGGGCCAACGTCCTGACTTTC.

This clonotype was seen repeatedly, ten times or more. The chain carries TRBV6-2 or TRBV6-3 and TRBJ2-7; D ambiguous. The CDR3 covers 14 residues. Per the germline V gene, CDR1 is MNHEY and CDR2 is SVGEGT. The ends were cut back, 0 bases at V and 0 bases at J, with 6 bases in the middle. CDR3 nucleotide sequence: TGTGCCAGCAGTTACTCGGCTAGCTCCTACGAGCAGTACTTC. This translates into CASSYSASSYEQYF.

The chain recombines TRBV6-1 with TRBJ1-2; D is possibly TRBD1 (5 bases). V lost 6 bases and J 5 bases, leaving 16 bases between the germline ends. The CDR3 runs 14 residues. CDR1 is MNHNS, CDR2 SASEGT, per germline. CDR3 amino acids: CASSPRRATYGYTF. The CDR3 coding sequence is TGTGCCAGCAGCCCCCGCAGGGCGACATATGGCTACACCTTC.

This clonotype was seen many times. The rearrangement links TRBV20-1 to TRBJ2-5; D is ambiguous. CDR3 length equals 12 residues. Trimming pared 3 bases from V and 0 bases from J, leaving 5 bases between. The germline CDR1 and CDR2 sequences are DFQATT and SNEGSKA (reference sequence). The CDR3 loop reads CSASSYQETQYF. The CDR3 coding sequence is TGCAGTGCTAGTAGCTACCAAGAGACCCAGTACTTC.

This clonotype was counted between two and nine times. V and J are TRBV13 and TRBJ2-7; the D gene is possibly TRBD1 (5 bases). The CDR3 runs 16 residues. V was clipped by 4 bases and J by 2 bases, with 18 bases between them. Germline CDR1 and CDR2: PRHDT and FYEKMQ (reference sequence). The CDR3 is CASSSSDIPFPYEQYF. The CDR3 region has the DNA TGTGCCAGCAGCTCATCGGACATACCGTTCCCCTACGAGCAGTACTTC.

This clonotype was counted between two and nine times. V and J are TRBV6-2 or TRBV6-3 and TRBJ2-3, with D uncertain. With 2 bases removed from V and 6 bases from J, the gap between germline ends came to 15 bases. This CDR3 has 15 amino acids. Per the germline V gene, CDR1 is MNHEY and CDR2 is SVGEGT. The chain's CDR3 is CASSYGQVRSDTQYF. DNA of the CDR3: TGTGCCAGCAGTTACGGCCAGGTACGGAGTGATACGCAGTATTTT.

The sample holds a few counts of this clonotype. With a much larger clone just one base away, this may be a read error. J is TRBJ1-1 and V is TRBV3-1, with D unclear. Per the germline V gene, CDR1 is LGHDT and CDR2 is YNNKEL (reference sequence). The length of the CDR3 is 14 residues. Between the trimmed V and J ends, which lost 4 bases and 1 base, there was a span of 10 bases. The CDR3 DNA reads as TGTGCCAGCAGCCCCCCCCACCCGAACACTGAAGCTTTCTTT. Its protein product is CASSPPHPNTEAFF.

The chain has TRBV20-1 and TRBJ1-6; TRBD1 matches at 7 bases. CDR3 length: 16 residues. Per germline, CDR1 DFQATT and CDR2 SNEGSKA (reference sequence). V was pared by 0 bases and J by 7 bases, with 9 bases of the junction left unmatched. The CDR3 spells CSARETGQTSNSPLHF. The CDR3 coding sequence is TGCAGTGCTAGAGAGACAGGGCAAACCTCAAATTCACCCCTCCACTTT.

Only a few counts were recorded for this clonotype. The rearrangement uses TRBV6-9 and TRBJ1-1; D is unclear. Trimming removed 6 bases from V and 4 bases from J, with 12 bases in between. The CDR3 covers 13 residues. The germline V gene encodes CDR1 MNHGY and CDR2 SVAAGI. CDR3 in amino acids: CASRLRGVTEAFF. For the CDR3, the DNA is TGTGCCAGCAGATTACGTGGTGTCACTGAAGCTTTCTTT.

The table lists this clonotype with many counts. The rearrangement joins TRBV27 to TRBJ2-3; 7 bases agree with TRBD2. V lost 4 bases, J lost 0 bases, and 1 base stayed unmatched. CDR1 and CDR2 from the germline V gene are MNHEY and SMNVEV (reference sequence). The CDR3 sequence is 14 residues long. CDR3 nucleotides: TGTGCCAGCAGTTCCGGGAGGAGCACAGATACGCAGTATTTT. Amino acids: CASSSGRSTDTQYF.

At least ten counts were recorded for this clonotype. The chain links TRBV28 to TRBJ1-5, with TRBD1 matching over 8 bases. Germline V gene data show CDR1 as MDHEN and CDR2 as SYDVKM. This CDR3 is built from 17 residues. Trimming at V came to 2 bases and at J to 6 bases, leaving 12 bases not matched to a gene. The CDR3 DNA follows: TGTGCCAGCAGTTTAGGTATCAGGGGGCGCATCGGTCAGCCCCAGCATTTT. It translates to CASSLGIRGRIGQPQHF.

The genes are TRBV7-9 and TRBJ2-3; D may be TRBD1 (6 bases). The CDR3 sequence is 16 residues long. CDR1 and CDR2 (germline): SEHNR, FQNEAQ (reference sequence). Trimming took off 6 bases at V and 2 bases at J, with 18 bases between the two ends. The chain's CDR3 is CASRKYQDRPTDTQYF. DNA of the CDR3: TGTGCCAGCAGAAAGTACCAGGACAGACCCACAGATACGCAGTATTTT.

This clonotype was seen more than once but under ten times. This rearrangement joins TRBV7-9 to TRBJ2-1; 9 nucleotides match TRBD2. The CDR3 contains 15 residues. Germline lookup yields CDR1 SEHNR and CDR2 FQNEAQ (reference sequence). V was pared by 1 base and J by 9 bases, with 7 bases of the junction left unmatched. The CDR3 DNA follows: TGTGCCAGCAGCTTAGATCGGCGGGAGGGGGTTGAGCAGTTCTTC. Protein product: CASSLDRREGVEQFF. Using reference TRBV7-9 and TRBJ2-1 for the parts outside the CDR3, the full variable domain is DTGVSQNPRHKITKRGQNVTFRCDPISEHNRLYWYRQTLGQGPEFLTYFQNEAQLEKSRLLSDRFSAERPKGSFSTLEIQRTEQGDSAMYLCASSLDRREGVEQFFGPGTRLTVL.

This clonotype was recorded many times. The rearrangement uses TRBV7-2 and TRBJ2-1; 8 bases align to TRBD1. This CDR3 spans 17 amino acids. V lost 1 base and J lost 6; bases outside the gene matches: 11. CDR1 is SGHTA, CDR2 FQGNSA, per germline. This CDR3 reads CASSLVRTGHVGNEQFF. In DNA, the CDR3 is TGTGCCAGCAGCTTAGTGCGGACAGGGCATGTAGGCAATGAGCAGTTCTTC.

This chain links TRBV19 with TRBJ2-7; 11 bases map to TRBD2. J was trimmed by 2 bases and V by 4 bases; bases with no gene match: 1. CDR1 is LNHDA, CDR2 SQIVND, per germline (reference sequence). The CDR3 runs to 14 residues. The CDR3 DNA reads TGTGCCAGTAGTAATAGCGGGAGGGCCTACGAGCAGTACTTC. Protein product: CASSNSGRAYEQYF.

This clonotype was counted many times. The CDR3 is CASSRKAGVGNQPQHF. Written as DNA, the CDR3 is TGTGCCAGCAGTCGAAAGGCAGGGGTGGGCAATCAGCCCCAGCATTTT. This chain links TRBV6-1 with TRBJ1-5, with D possibly matching TRBD1 (6 bases). V was cut by 5 bases and J by 2 bases, with 16 bases left in between. Germline CDR1 is MNHNS and CDR2 is SASEGT. The CDR3 sequence is 16 residues long.

The sample holds a few counts of this clonotype. A much larger clone is a single base away; this may be a read error. This rearrangement joins TRBV28 to TRBJ1-5; the D gene is possibly TRBD1 (6 bases). This CDR3 has 14 amino acids. Germline CDR1 MDHEN, CDR2 SYDVKM. The DNA for the CDR3 is TGTGCCAACAGTTTAGCAGGGGTTAATCAGCCCCAGCATTTT. Protein: CANSLAGVNQPQHF.

The chain is built from TRBV3-1 and TRBJ1-1; D is unresolved. V was clipped by 0 bases and J by 1 base, with 9 bases between them. Germline assignment: CDR1 LGHDT and CDR2 YNNKEL (reference sequence). There are 15 residues in the CDR3. The CDR3 sequence is CASSQDWTPNTEAFF. For the CDR3, the DNA is TGTGCCAGCAGCCAAGATTGGACTCCGAACACTGAAGCTTTCTTT. Full variable domain (missing parts from reference TRBV3-1 and TRBJ1-1): DTAVSQTPKYLVTQMGNDKSIKCEQNLGHDTMYWYKQDSKKFLKIMFSYNNKELIINETVPNRFSPKSPDKAHLNLHINSLELGDSAVYFCASSQDWTPNTEAFFGQGTRLTVV.

This clonotype has at least ten counts. The chain couples TRBV28 to TRBJ1-1; D might be TRBD1 (6 bases). The V gene's germline CDR1 is MDHEN and CDR2 SYDVKM. CDR3 length: 13 residues. V shed 8 bases and J shed 4 bases, with 14 bases lying between them. CDR3 protein: CASGGGGGTEAFF. In nucleotides, the CDR3 is TGTGCCAGCGGGGGCGGGGGAGGCACTGAAGCTTTCTTT.

The chain uses TRBV20-1 and TRBJ2-7; 14 nucleotides line up with TRBD2. Germline loops: CDR1 DFQATT, CDR2 SNEGSKA (reference sequence). The junction had 6 bases not matched to a gene; V was cut back by 0 bases and J by 5 bases. This CDR3 is built from 16 residues. CDR3 coding DNA: TGCAGTGCTAGAGAGGGACTAGCGGGAGTAAGCCACGAGCAGTACTTC. Its protein product is CSAREGLAGVSHEQYF.